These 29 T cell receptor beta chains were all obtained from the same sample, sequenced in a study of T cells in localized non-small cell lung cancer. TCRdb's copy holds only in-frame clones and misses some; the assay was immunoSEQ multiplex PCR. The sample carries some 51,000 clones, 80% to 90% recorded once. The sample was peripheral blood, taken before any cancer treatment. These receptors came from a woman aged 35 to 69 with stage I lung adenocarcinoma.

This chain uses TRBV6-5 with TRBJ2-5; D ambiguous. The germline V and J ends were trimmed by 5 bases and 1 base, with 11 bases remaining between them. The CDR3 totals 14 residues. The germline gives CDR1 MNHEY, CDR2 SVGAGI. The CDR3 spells CASSLRQVQETQYF. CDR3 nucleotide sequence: TGTGCCAGCAGTCTGAGACAAGTCCAAGAGACCCAGTACTTC.

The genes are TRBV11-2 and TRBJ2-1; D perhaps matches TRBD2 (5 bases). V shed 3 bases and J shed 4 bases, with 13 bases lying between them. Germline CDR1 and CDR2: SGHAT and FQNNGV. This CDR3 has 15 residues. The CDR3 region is CASSFHGEYYNEQFF. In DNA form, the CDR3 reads TGTGCCAGCAGCTTCCATGGGGAGTATTACAATGAGCAGTTCTTC. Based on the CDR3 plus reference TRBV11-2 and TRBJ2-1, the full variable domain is EAGVAQSPRYKIIEKRQSVAFWCNPISGHATLYWYQQILGQGPKLLIQFQNNGVVDDSQLPKDRFSAERLKGVDSTLKIQPAKLEDSAVYLCASSFHGEYYNEQFFGPGTRLTVL.

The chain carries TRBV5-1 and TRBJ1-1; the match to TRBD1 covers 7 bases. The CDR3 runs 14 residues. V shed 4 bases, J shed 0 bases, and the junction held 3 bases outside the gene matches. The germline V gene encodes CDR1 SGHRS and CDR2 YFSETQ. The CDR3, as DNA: TGCGCCAGCAGCGGGGGACAGATGAACACTGAAGCTTTCTTT. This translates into CASSGGQMNTEAFF.

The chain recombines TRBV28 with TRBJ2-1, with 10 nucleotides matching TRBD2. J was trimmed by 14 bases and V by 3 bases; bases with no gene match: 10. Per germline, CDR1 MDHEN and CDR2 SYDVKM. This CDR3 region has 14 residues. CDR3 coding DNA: TGTGCCAGCAGTTTTAAATCCAGCGGGGGGGCCAAGTTCTTC. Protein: CASSFKSSGGAKFF.

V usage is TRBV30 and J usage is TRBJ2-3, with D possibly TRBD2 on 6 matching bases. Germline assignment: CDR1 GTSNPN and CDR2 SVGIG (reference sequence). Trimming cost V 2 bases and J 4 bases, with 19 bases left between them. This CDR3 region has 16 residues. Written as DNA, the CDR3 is TGTGCCTGGAGTCTTCGTGGGCGGAGGGGATCAGATACGCAGTATTTT. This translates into CAWSLRGRRGSDTQYF.

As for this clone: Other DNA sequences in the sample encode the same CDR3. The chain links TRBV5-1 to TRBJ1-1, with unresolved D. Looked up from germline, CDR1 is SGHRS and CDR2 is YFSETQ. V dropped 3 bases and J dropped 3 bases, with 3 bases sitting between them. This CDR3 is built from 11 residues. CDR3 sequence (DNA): TGCGCCAGCAGCTCCCACACTGAAGCTTTCTTT. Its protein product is CASSSHTEAFF. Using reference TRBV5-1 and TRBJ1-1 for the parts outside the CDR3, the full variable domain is KAGVTQTPRYLIKTRGQQVTLSCSPISGHRSVSWYQQTPGQGLQFLFEYFSETQRNKGNFPGRFSGRQFSNSRSEMNVSTLELGDSALYLCASSSHTEAFFGQGTRLTVV.

The CDR3 sequence is CASSSSPSGDGYTF. In DNA form, the CDR3 reads TGTGCCAGCAGTTCCTCCCCCTCGGGTGATGGCTACACCTTC. The rearrangement links TRBV6-5 to TRBJ1-2, with no clear D. This CDR3 comprises 14 residues. V was clipped by 4 bases and J by 6 bases, with 15 bases between them. Germline V gives CDR1 MNHEY, CDR2 SVGAGI.

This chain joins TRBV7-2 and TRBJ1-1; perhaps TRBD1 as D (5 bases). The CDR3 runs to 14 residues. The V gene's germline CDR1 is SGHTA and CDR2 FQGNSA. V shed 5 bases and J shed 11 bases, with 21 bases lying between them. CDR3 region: CASSPGFGGLEAFF. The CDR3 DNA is TGTGCCAGCAGCCCTGGGTTCGGGGGACTGGAGGCTTTCTTT.

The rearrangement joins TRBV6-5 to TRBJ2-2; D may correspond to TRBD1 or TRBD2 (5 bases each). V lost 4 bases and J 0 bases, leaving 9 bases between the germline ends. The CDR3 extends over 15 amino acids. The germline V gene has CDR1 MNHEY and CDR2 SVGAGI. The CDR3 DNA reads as TGTGCCAGCAGTTCCGGGACGGCGAACACCGGGGAGCTGTTTTTT. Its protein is CASSSGTANTGELFF.

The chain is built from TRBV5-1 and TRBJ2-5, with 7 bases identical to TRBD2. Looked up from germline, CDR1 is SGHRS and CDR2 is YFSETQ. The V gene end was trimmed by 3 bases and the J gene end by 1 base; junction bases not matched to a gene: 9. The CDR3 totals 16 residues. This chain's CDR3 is CASSSRDGRFQETQYF. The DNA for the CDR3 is TGCGCCAGCAGCTCTAGGGACGGGAGGTTCCAAGAGACCCAGTACTTC.

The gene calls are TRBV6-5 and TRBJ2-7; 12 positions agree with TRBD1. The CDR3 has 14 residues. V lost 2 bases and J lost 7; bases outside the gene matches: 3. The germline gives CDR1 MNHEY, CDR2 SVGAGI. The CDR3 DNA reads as TGTGCCAGCAGTTACGGGACAGGGGGCGATGAGCAGTACTTC. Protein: CASSYGTGGDEQYF.

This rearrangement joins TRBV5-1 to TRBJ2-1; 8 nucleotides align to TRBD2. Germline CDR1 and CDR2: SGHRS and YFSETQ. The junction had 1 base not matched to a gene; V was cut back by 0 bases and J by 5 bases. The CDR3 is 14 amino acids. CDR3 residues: CASSLGTSNNEQFF. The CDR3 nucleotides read TGCGCCAGCAGCTTGGGGACTAGCAACAATGAGCAGTTCTTC.

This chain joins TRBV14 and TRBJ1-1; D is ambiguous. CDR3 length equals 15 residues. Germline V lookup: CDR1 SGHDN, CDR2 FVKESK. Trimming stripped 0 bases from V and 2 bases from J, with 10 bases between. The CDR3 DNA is TGTGCCAGCAGCCAAGATGGCCGAATAAACACTGAAGCTTTCTTT. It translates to CASSQDGRINTEAFF.

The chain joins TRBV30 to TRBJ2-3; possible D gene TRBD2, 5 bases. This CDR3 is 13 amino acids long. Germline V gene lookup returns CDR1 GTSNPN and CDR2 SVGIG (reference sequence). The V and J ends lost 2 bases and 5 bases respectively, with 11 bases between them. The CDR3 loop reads CAWSIREGDTQYF. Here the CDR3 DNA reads TGTGCCTGGAGTATCCGGGAAGGAGATACGCAGTATTTT.

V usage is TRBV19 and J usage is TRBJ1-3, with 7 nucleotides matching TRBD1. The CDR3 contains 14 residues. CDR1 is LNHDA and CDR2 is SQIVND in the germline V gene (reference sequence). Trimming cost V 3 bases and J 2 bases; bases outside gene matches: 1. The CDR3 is CASSIGQAGNTIYF. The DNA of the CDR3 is TGTGCCAGTAGTATTGGACAGGCTGGAAACACCATATATTTT.

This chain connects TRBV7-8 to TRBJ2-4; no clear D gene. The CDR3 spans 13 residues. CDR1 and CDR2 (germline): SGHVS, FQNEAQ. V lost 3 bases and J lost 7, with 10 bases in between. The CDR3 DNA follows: TGTGCCAGCAGCTTCTCCGACGGTAACATTCAGTACTTC. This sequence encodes CASSFSDGNIQYF. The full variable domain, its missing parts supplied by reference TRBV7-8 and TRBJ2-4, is GAGVSQSPRYKVAKRGQDVALRCDPISGHVSLFWYQQALGQGPEFLTYFQNEAQLDKSGLPSDRFFAERPEGSVSTLKIQRTQQEDSAVYLCASSFSDGNIQYFGAGTRLSVL.

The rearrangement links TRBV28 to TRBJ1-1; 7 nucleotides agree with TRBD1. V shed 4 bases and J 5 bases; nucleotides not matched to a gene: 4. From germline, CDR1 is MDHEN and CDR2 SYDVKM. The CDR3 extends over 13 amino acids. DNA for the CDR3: TGTGCCAGCAGTTCGGGACAGTTAACTGAAGCTTTCTTT. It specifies CASSSGQLTEAFF.

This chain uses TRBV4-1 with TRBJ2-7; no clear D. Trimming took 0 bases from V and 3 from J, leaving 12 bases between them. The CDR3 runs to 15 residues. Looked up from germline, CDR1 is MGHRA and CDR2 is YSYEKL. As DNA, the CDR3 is TGCGCCAGCAGCCAAGAATCCCCGACTTTCTACGAGCAGTACTTC. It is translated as CASSQESPTFYEQYF.

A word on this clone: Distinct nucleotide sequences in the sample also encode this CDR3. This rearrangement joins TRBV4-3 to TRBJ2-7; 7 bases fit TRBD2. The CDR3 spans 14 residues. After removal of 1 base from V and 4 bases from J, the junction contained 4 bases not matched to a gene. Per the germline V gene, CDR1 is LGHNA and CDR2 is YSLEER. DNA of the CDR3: TGCGCCAGCAGCCAAGGGGAGGGTAGGTACGAGCAGTACTTC. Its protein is CASSQGEGRYEQYF.

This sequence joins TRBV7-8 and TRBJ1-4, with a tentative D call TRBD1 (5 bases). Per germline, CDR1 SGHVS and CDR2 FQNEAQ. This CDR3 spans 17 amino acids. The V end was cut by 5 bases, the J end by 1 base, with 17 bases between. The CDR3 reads CASSPNLSRGTNEKLFF. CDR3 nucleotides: TGTGCCAGCAGCCCAAATTTATCGAGGGGAACTAATGAAAAACTGTTTTTT.

The CDR3 DNA is TGTGCCAGCACTTGGGAGGGAGGCACTGAAGCTTTCTTT. This codes for CASTWEGGTEAFF. The chain carries TRBV6-1 and TRBJ1-1; D gene uncertain. Germline lookup yields CDR1 MNHNS and CDR2 SASEGT. The CDR3 loop spans 13 amino acids. V dropped 7 bases and J dropped 4 bases, with 13 bases sitting between them.

CDR3 amino acids: CAWSVIGAGSYNEQFF. CDR3 DNA: TGTGCCTGGAGTGTAATCGGGGCTGGCTCCTACAATGAGCAGTTCTTC. This sequence joins TRBV30 and TRBJ2-1; D tentatively fits TRBD1 or TRBD2 (5 bases each). V shed 0 bases and J shed 0 bases, with 12 bases lying between them. The CDR3 contains 16 residues. Germline CDR1 and CDR2: GTSNPN and SVGIG (reference sequence).

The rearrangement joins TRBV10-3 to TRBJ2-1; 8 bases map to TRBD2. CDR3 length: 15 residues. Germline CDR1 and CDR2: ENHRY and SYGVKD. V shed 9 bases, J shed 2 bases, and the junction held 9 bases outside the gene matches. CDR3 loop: CAITAGAQPYNEQFF. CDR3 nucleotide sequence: TGTGCCATTACAGCGGGGGCCCAACCCTACAATGAGCAGTTCTTC.

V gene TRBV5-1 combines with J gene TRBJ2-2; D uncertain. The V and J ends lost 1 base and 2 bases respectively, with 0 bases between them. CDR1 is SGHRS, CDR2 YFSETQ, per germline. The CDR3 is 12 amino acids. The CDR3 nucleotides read TGCGCCAGCAGCTTGAACACCGGGGAGCTGTTTTTT. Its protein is CASSLNTGELFF.

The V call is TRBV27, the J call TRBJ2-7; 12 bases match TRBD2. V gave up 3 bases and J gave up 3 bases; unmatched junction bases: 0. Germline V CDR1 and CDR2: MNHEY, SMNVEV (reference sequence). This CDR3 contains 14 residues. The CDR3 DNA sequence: TGTGCCAGCAGTTTGACTAGCGGGGGCTACGAGCAGTACTTC. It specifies CASSLTSGGYEQYF.

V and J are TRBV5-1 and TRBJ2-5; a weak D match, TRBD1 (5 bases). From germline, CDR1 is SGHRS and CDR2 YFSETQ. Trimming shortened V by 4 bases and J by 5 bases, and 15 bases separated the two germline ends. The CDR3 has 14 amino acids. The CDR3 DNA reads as TGCGCCAGCAGCGCCACAGGCCCCAGGGAGACCCAGTACTTC. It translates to CASSATGPRETQYF.

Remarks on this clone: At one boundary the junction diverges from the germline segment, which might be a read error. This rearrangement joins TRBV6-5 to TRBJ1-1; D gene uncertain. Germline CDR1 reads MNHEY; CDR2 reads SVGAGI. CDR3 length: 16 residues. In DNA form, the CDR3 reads TGTGCCAGCAGCTACTCGGGCAGGTCGGGGAACACTGAAGCTTTCTTT. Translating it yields CASSYSGRSGNTEAFF.

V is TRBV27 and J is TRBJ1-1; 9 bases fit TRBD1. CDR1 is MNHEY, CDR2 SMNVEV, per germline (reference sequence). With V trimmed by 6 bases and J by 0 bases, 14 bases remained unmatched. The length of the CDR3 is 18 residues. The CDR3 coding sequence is TGTGCCAGCAGCTCTAAGGGCCGGGACAGGGTTATGAACACTGAAGCTTTCTTT. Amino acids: CASSSKGRDRVMNTEAFF.

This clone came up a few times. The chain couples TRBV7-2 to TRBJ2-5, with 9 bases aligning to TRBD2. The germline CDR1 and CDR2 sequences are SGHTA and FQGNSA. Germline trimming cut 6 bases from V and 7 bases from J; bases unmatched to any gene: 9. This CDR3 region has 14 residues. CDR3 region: CASSQSGGPVTQYF. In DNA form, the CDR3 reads TGTGCCAGCAGTCAAAGCGGGGGGCCTGTGACCCAGTACTTC. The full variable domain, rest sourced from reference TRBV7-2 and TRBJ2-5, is GAGVSQSPSNKVTEKGKDVELRCDPISGHTALYWYRQSLGQGLEFLIYFQGNSAPDKSGLPSDRFSAERTGGSVSTLTIQRTQQEDSAVYLCASSQSGGPVTQYFGPGTRLLVL.